These T cell receptor beta chains were read from a single sample in a study of T cells in Graves' hyperthyroidism and ophthalmopathy. From the multiplex PCR reads, TCRdb called clonotypes with MiXCR, one entry per CDR3 protein. The data hold a few hundred thousand distinct CDR3 sequences, with around 18% observed a single time. The sequencing sample was made of blood. Source of these receptors: a man between 18 and 29 years old with Graves' ophthalmopathy. CDR3s include the opening cysteine and the closing phenylalanine or tryptophan. Each record gives: CDR3 DNA, CDR3 protein, D gene, V gene, J gene, clone size. The D gene is left open where the match is weak. Not all rows give a size; the values are once, few, many and, for expanded clones, a class.

CDR3 DNA: TGCAGTGCTACTCGGCAGGCTAGCTACAATGAGCAGTTCTTC
CDR3 protein: CSATRQASYNEQFF
D gene: NA
V gene: TRBV20-1
J gene: TRBJ2-1
clone size: few

CDR3 DNA: TGCGCCAGCAGCCAACTAGGGGCCGGCACAGATACGCAGTATTTT
CDR3 protein: CASSQLGAGTDTQYF
D gene: NA
V gene: TRBV4-1
J gene: TRBJ2-3
clone size: NA

CDR3 DNA: TGTGCCATCAGTGATTGGGCCGTGAACACTGAAGCTTTCTTT
CDR3 protein: CAISDWAVNTEAFF
D gene: NA
V gene: TRBV10-3
J gene: TRBJ1-1
clone size: many

CDR3 DNA: TGCAGTGCTAGGTACGGGGAGGCGTACGAGCAGTACTTC
CDR3 protein: CSARYGEAYEQYF
D gene: NA
V gene: TRBV20-1
J gene: TRBJ2-7
clone size: many

CDR3 DNA: TGTGCCAGCAGCTTAGATCGAAATAATTCACCCCTCCACTTT
CDR3 protein: CASSLDRNNSPLHF
D gene: NA
V gene: TRBV11-2
J gene: TRBJ1-6
clone size: many

CDR3 DNA: TGTGCCACCAGTGATACGGGTAAGGATTCTGAAGCTTTCTTT
CDR3 protein: CATSDTGKDSEAFF
D gene: NA
V gene: TRBV24-1
J gene: TRBJ1-1
clone size: many

CDR3 DNA: TGTGCCAGCTCACCATACACAGGGATGAACAATCAGCCCCAGCATTTT
CDR3 protein: CASSPYTGMNNQPQHF
D gene: NA
V gene: TRBV18
J gene: TRBJ1-5
clone size: NA

CDR3 DNA: TGTGCCAGTAGTATTGGTCGCGGGGGCACAGATACGCAGTATTTT
CDR3 protein: CASSIGRGGTDTQYF
D gene: NA
V gene: TRBV19
J gene: TRBJ2-3
clone size: many

CDR3 DNA: TGTGCCAGCAGCTGGGGACAGGGTCAGGCCGTTGGAGGCTACACCTTC
CDR3 protein: CASSWGQGQAVGGYTF
D gene: TRBD1
V gene: TRBV7-9
J gene: TRBJ1-2
clone size: NA

CDR3 DNA: TGTGCCAGCAGCTTAGGGGGTGTGGGCACTGAAGCTTTCTTT
CDR3 protein: CASSLGGVGTEAFF
D gene: NA
V gene: TRBV11-3
J gene: TRBJ1-1
clone size: many

CDR3 DNA: TGTGCCACCAGCAGAGATCGGGGAGGGGGGTCTGGCTACACCTTC
CDR3 protein: CATSRDRGGGSGYTF
D gene: NA
V gene: TRBV15
J gene: TRBJ1-2
clone size: NA

CDR3 DNA: TGTGCCAGCAGCTTCCGGACTGACAATGAGCAGTTCTTC
CDR3 protein: CASSFRTDNEQFF
D gene: NA
V gene: TRBV7-3
J gene: TRBJ2-1
clone size: many

CDR3 DNA: TGCGCCAGCTCTACTTCTGGGGGGGGCGGCTACGAGCAGTACTTC
CDR3 protein: CASSTSGGGGYEQYF
D gene: NA
V gene: TRBV10-2
J gene: TRBJ2-7
clone size: NA

CDR3 DNA: TGTGCCAGCAGCACAGGGGTCGTCATGAACACTGAAGCTTTCTTT
CDR3 protein: CASSTGVVMNTEAFF
D gene: TRBD1
V gene: TRBV2
J gene: TRBJ1-1
clone size: many

CDR3 DNA: TGTGCCAGTTGGACAGGACTTGCCGGGGAGCTGTTTTTT
CDR3 protein: CASWTGLAGELFF
D gene: TRBD1
V gene: TRBV19
J gene: TRBJ2-2
clone size: NA

CDR3 DNA: TGTGCCAGCAGCTACCGTACGGACAGGAACACTGAAGCTTTCTTT
CDR3 protein: CASSYRTDRNTEAFF
D gene: NA
V gene: TRBV7-9
J gene: TRBJ1-1
clone size: many

CDR3 DNA: TGCGCCAGCAGCTTCGGGGGGCGCACTGAAGCTTTCTTT
CDR3 protein: CASSFGGRTEAFF
D gene: NA
V gene: TRBV5-1
J gene: TRBJ1-1
clone size: many

CDR3 DNA: TGTGCCAGCACCAAAAGGGACAGGGGGGCCTCACCCCTCCACTTT
CDR3 protein: CASTKRDRGASPLHF
D gene: TRBD1
V gene: TRBV2
J gene: TRBJ1-6
clone size: many

CDR3 DNA: TGCAGTGCTAGAGAGGAGGGGGGGGGCACAGATACGCAGTATTTT
CDR3 protein: CSAREEGGGTDTQYF
D gene: NA
V gene: TRBV20-1
J gene: TRBJ2-3
clone size: NA

CDR3 DNA: TGTGCCAGCAGGGAGGACAGCGTGAATTCACCCCTCCACTTT
CDR3 protein: CASREDSVNSPLHF
D gene: NA
V gene: TRBV6-1
J gene: TRBJ1-6
clone size: few

CDR3 DNA: TGTGCCAGCAGTTTCCCCCTCGGACAGGCTGAAAAACTGTTTTTT
CDR3 protein: CASSFPLGQAEKLFF
D gene: TRBD1
V gene: TRBV28
J gene: TRBJ1-4
clone size: many

CDR3 DNA: TGTGCCAGCAGCATTGGGCCAAAGCAGTTCTTC
CDR3 protein: CASSIGPKQFF
D gene: NA
V gene: TRBV13
J gene: TRBJ2-1
clone size: many

CDR3 DNA: TGTGCCAGCAGCGTCGTCGGCAGCGCGCGGTATGGCTACACCTTC
CDR3 protein: CASSVVGSARYGYTF
D gene: NA
V gene: TRBV9
J gene: TRBJ1-2
clone size: many

CDR3 DNA: TGTGCCAGCTCACGGGACAGGGCAGATACGCAGTATTTT
CDR3 protein: CASSRDRADTQYF
D gene: TRBD1
V gene: TRBV18
J gene: TRBJ2-3
clone size: NA

CDR3 DNA: TGTGCCAGCAGCCCCTCCGGGACCGACACCCACCGTAATGAAAAACTGTTTTTT
CDR3 protein: CASSPSGTDTHRNEKLFF
D gene: NA
V gene: TRBV9
J gene: TRBJ1-4
clone size: NA

CDR3 DNA: TGCGCCAGTGAACCCCTAGCGGGGGGCACAGATACGCAGTATTTT
CDR3 protein: CASEPLAGGTDTQYF
D gene: TRBD2
V gene: TRBV5-1
J gene: TRBJ2-3
clone size: NA

CDR3 DNA: TGTGCCAGCAGCTCTTACAGGGGTCTCTCCAATGAGCAGTTCTTC
CDR3 protein: CASSSYRGLSNEQFF
D gene: TRBD1
V gene: TRBV7-6
J gene: TRBJ2-1
clone size: many

CDR3 DNA: TGCAGTGCTTATACAGGGGGTGACTATGGCTACACCTTC
CDR3 protein: CSAYTGGDYGYTF
D gene: TRBD1
V gene: TRBV20-1
J gene: TRBJ1-2
clone size: NA

CDR3 DNA: TGTGCCAGCAGACACCCCCAGGGCGCATTCTATGGCTACACCTTC
CDR3 protein: CASRHPQGAFYGYTF
D gene: NA
V gene: TRBV28
J gene: TRBJ1-2
clone size: NA

CDR3 DNA: TGCAGCGTTGAAAAAAGGGGGAATGAGGAGACCCAGTACTTC
CDR3 protein: CSVEKRGNEETQYF
D gene: NA
V gene: TRBV29-1
J gene: TRBJ2-5
clone size: many

CDR3 DNA: TGCGCCAGCAGCTTGAGCGGACCCAACACTGAAGCTTTCTTT
CDR3 protein: CASSLSGPNTEAFF
D gene: NA
V gene: TRBV5-1
J gene: TRBJ1-1
clone size: many

CDR3 DNA: TGTGCCAGCAGCTTAGAACTTTCGTCCTACAATGAGCAGTTCTTC
CDR3 protein: CASSLELSSYNEQFF
D gene: NA
V gene: TRBV11-2
J gene: TRBJ2-1
clone size: many

CDR3 DNA: TGTGCCAGCAGCCAAGATAGGGGCGCGAACACCGGGGAGCTGTTTTTT
CDR3 protein: CASSQDRGANTGELFF
D gene: NA
V gene: TRBV3-1
J gene: TRBJ2-2
clone size: many

CDR3 DNA: TGCAGTGCTAGGGTACCCAGGGCTAGCGGGAGATACGAGCAGTACTTC
CDR3 protein: CSARVPRASGRYEQYF
D gene: TRBD2
V gene: TRBV20-1
J gene: TRBJ2-7
clone size: few